This record covers a single T cell receptor beta chain. Germline V CDR1 and CDR2: LNHDA, SQIVND (reference sequence). The CDR3 loop spans 12 amino acids. The source of the sample is a study of cytomegalovirus exposure and HLA in healthy donors. The PCR employed 60 Vbeta primers together with 13 Jbeta primers. Data came from immunoSEQ multiplex PCR; TCRdb stores just in-frame clones and leaves some out. Its clone listing holds around 150,000 clones. Sequenced: PBMCs. This chain connects TRBV19 to TRBJ2-5; no definite D call. The J call could be wrong; TRBJ2-7 is a better fit for the DNA end. The clonotype originates from a man aged 25 to 40 in good health and CMV-seronegative. Here the CDR3 DNA reads TGTGCCAGTAGTATAGTGGGCCTCGAGCAGTACTTC. Encoded protein: CASSIVGLEQYF.